This entry lists 28 T cell receptor beta chains sequenced from one sample in a study of radiation and T cells in renal cell carcinoma. Profiled with immunoSEQ multiplex PCR; TCRdb holds only in-frame clones, not every one. Among 70,000 to 80,000 clones listed, about 86% were seen once. As to time point: blood 2 weeks post-SBRT. Treatment specified: 15 Gy SBRT to primary tumor, nephrectomy 4 weeks later. The material was blood, obtained from a patient whose treatment included radiotherapy and nephrectomy. These receptors originate from a woman between 50 and 59 years old with renal cell carcinoma.

This chain links TRBV5-1 with TRBJ2-1; 8 nucleotides match TRBD2. V was clipped by 5 bases and J by 0 bases; unmatched bases: 4. Germline CDR1 SGHRS, CDR2 YFSETQ. The CDR3 is 15 residues long. Here the CDR3 DNA reads TGCGCCAGCAGTCCCACTAGCGGCTCCTACAATGAGCAGTTCTTC. This gives the protein CASSPTSGSYNEQFF.

This chain joins TRBV28 and TRBJ1-5, with D possibly matching TRBD1 (6 bases). Trimming stripped 3 bases from V and 1 base from J, with 10 bases between. The germline CDR1 and CDR2 sequences are MDHEN and SYDVKM. CDR3 length equals 15 residues. The CDR3 protein is CASSLGAPSNQPQHF. In DNA, the CDR3 is TGTGCCAGCAGTTTGGGGGCCCCCAGCAATCAGCCCCAGCATTTT. The full variable domain, with the rest looked up from reference TRBV28 and TRBJ1-5, is DVKVTQSSRYLVKRTGEKVFLECVQDMDHENMFWYRQDPGLGLRLIYFSYDVKMKEKGDIPEGYSVSREKKERFSLILESASTNQTSMYLCASSLGAPSNQPQHFGDGTRLSIL.

CDR3 sequence: CASRWTQEDGYTF. CDR3 sequence (DNA): TGTGCCAGCAGATGGACACAGGAAGATGGCTACACCTTC. V is TRBV6-5 and J is TRBJ1-2; D perhaps matches TRBD1 (5 bases). The CDR3 totals 13 residues. V lost 6 bases, J lost 6 bases, and 14 bases lay in between. The V gene's germline CDR1 is MNHEY and CDR2 SVGAGI.

J is TRBJ1-5 and V is TRBV10-1; 9 bases align to TRBD1. Trimming took 7 bases from V and 0 from J; bases not matched to a gene: 10. Looked up from germline, CDR1 is WNHNN and CDR2 is SYGVQD (reference sequence). This CDR3 spans 17 amino acids. The CDR3 region has the DNA TGCGCCAGCAACCGGGACAGGGAAAACTATAGCAATCAGCCCCAGCATTTT. Translated: CASNRDRENYSNQPQHF.

This chain connects TRBV4-3 to TRBJ1-2; the match to TRBD1 covers 8 bases. Germline assignment: CDR1 LGHNA and CDR2 YSLEER. The CDR3 covers 16 residues. With V trimmed by 3 bases and J by 5 bases, 11 bases remained unmatched. The CDR3 loop reads CASSHTSRGRRYGYTF. In DNA form, the CDR3 reads TGCGCCAGCAGCCATACAAGCAGGGGGCGCCGGTATGGCTACACCTTC.

The chain is built from TRBV4-3 and TRBJ2-1; D call uncertain. CDR3 length: 13 residues. V lost 5 bases and J 7 bases, leaving 12 bases between the germline ends. Per the germline V gene, CDR1 is LGHNA and CDR2 is YSLEER. CDR3 sequence: CASSLGLGNEQFF. The CDR3 nucleotides read TGCGCCAGCAGCTTAGGTTTGGGGAATGAGCAGTTCTTC.

The genes are TRBV7-2 and TRBJ1-2; D not certain. V was shortened by 3 bases and J by 7 bases, with 9 bases between the two germline ends. Germline loops: CDR1 SGHTA, CDR2 FQGNSA. The CDR3 covers 12 residues. CDR3 protein: CASSFTGGGYTF. For the CDR3, the DNA is TGTGCCAGCAGCTTTACGGGCGGTGGCTACACCTTC.

The rearrangement joins TRBV27 to TRBJ2-2, with D possibly matching TRBD2 (6 bases). This CDR3 is built from 16 residues. Germline CDR1 MNHEY, CDR2 SMNVEV (reference sequence). Trimming took 5 bases from V and 0 from J, leaving 13 bases between them. The CDR3 DNA reads TGTGCCAGCAGTCCAACTAGCACTTCGAACACCGGGGAGCTGTTTTTT. It yields the protein CASSPTSTSNTGELFF.

The chain recombines TRBV5-1 with TRBJ2-1, with 8 bases lining up with TRBD1. Germline CDR1 SGHRS, CDR2 YFSETQ. CDR3 length equals 13 residues. With 2 bases clipped from V and 6 bases from J, the junction kept 1 base outside the gene matches. CDR3 in amino acids: CASSFDRGNEQFF. The CDR3 DNA sequence: TGCGCCAGCAGCTTCGACAGGGGCAATGAGCAGTTCTTC.

The CDR3 region has the DNA TGTGCCAGTAGTGGGGCGGGCTCCTACGAGCAGTACTTC. It specifies CASSGAGSYEQYF. This chain links TRBV19 with TRBJ2-7; D is perhaps TRBD1 or TRBD2 (5 bases each). The CDR3 sequence is 13 residues long. Germline V gene data show CDR1 as LNHDA and CDR2 as SQIVND (reference sequence). V shed 5 bases and J shed 0 bases, with 8 bases lying between them.

A few counts support this clone. The chain couples TRBV18 to TRBJ1-5, with D uncertain. Trimming removed 2 bases from V and 4 bases from J, with 6 bases in between. CDR3 length: 13 residues. Germline CDR1 reads KGHSH; CDR2 reads LQKENI. In DNA form, the CDR3 reads TGTGCCAGCTCACCAGGACCAAATCAGCCCCAGCATTTT. Its translation: CASSPGPNQPQHF. The full variable domain, completed using reference TRBV18 and TRBJ1-5, is NAGVMQNPRHLVRRRGQEARLRCSPMKGHSHVYWYRQLPEEGLKFMVYLQKENIIDESGMPKERFSAEFPKEGPSILRIQQVVRGDSAAYFCASSPGPNQPQHFGDGTRLSIL.

The V call is TRBV4-1, the J call TRBJ2-4, with D tentatively TRBD1 (6 bases). The CDR3 covers 17 residues. The V end was cut by 1 base, the J end by 2 bases, with 15 bases between. Germline CDR1 is MGHRA and CDR2 is YSYEKL. The CDR3 reads CASSQGILGGSKNIQYF. The CDR3 DNA follows: TGCGCCAGCAGCCAAGGGATTCTTGGGGGCTCCAAAAACATTCAGTACTTC.

The chain couples TRBV19 to TRBJ2-1; D gene unclear. CDR1 LNHDA and CDR2 SQIVND come from the germline V gene (reference sequence). This CDR3 is built from 14 residues. The V end lost 7 bases, the J end lost 5 bases, and 15 bases lay between the germline ends. The CDR3 here is CASKVGEEDNEQFF. The CDR3 region has the DNA TGTGCCAGTAAAGTCGGAGAAGAAGACAATGAGCAGTTCTTC.

The chain is built from TRBV20-1 and TRBJ1-2; D may be TRBD1 (6 bases). Per the germline V gene, CDR1 is DFQATT and CDR2 is SNEGSKA (reference sequence). The CDR3 sequence is 11 residues long. The CDR3 here is CRDSGAYGYTF. The DNA of the CDR3 is TGCAGAGATTCAGGGGCGTATGGCTACACCTTC.

The V call is TRBV28, the J call TRBJ2-7; 7 positions agree with TRBD1. Trimming removed 2 bases from V and 3 bases from J; junction bases left unmatched: 4. The CDR3 contains 14 residues. Germline V lookup: CDR1 MDHEN, CDR2 SYDVKM. DNA of the CDR3: TGTGCCAGCAGTTTACCCTCAGGGGGCTACGAGCAGTACTTC. Protein: CASSLPSGGYEQYF.

The rearrangement joins TRBV7-2 to TRBJ2-7; TRBD2 matches 7 bases. The germline V gene has CDR1 SGHTA and CDR2 FQGNSA. The CDR3 length is 15 residues. The J segment lost 2 bases and the V segment lost 1 base, leaving 5 bases of the junction unmatched. CDR3 protein: CASSLDAAGTYEQYF. CDR3 in DNA: TGTGCCAGCAGCTTAGACGCAGCGGGGACCTACGAGCAGTACTTC.

V usage is TRBV5-1 and J usage is TRBJ2-1; 8 nucleotides match TRBD1. Trimming removed 2 bases from V and 7 bases from J; junction bases left unmatched: 8. The V gene's germline CDR1 is SGHRS and CDR2 YFSETQ. CDR3 length: 15 residues. The CDR3 region is CASSLRTGSENEQFF. As DNA, the CDR3 is TGCGCCAGCAGCTTAAGGACAGGGTCCGAGAATGAGCAGTTCTTC. The whole variable domain, filled in from reference TRBV5-1 and TRBJ2-1, reads KAGVTQTPRYLIKTRGQQVTLSCSPISGHRSVSWYQQTPGQGLQFLFEYFSETQRNKGNFPGRFSGRQFSNSRSEMNVSTLELGDSALYLCASSLRTGSENEQFFGPGTRLTVL.

The rearrangement joins TRBV6-5 to TRBJ1-5, with D perhaps matching TRBD1 (6 bases). The germline CDR1 and CDR2 sequences are MNHEY and SVGAGI. This CDR3 spans 14 amino acids. Deletions cut 4 bases from V and 4 bases from J, with 11 bases between. CDR3 DNA: TGTGCCAGCAGTTTCACAGGGCCTAATCAGCCCCAGCATTTT. Protein: CASSFTGPNQPQHF.

This chain links TRBV19 with TRBJ2-5, with TRBD2 matching over 7 bases. This CDR3 is 14 amino acids long. V was pared by 8 bases and J by 3 bases, with 9 bases of the junction left unmatched. Looked up from germline, CDR1 is LNHDA and CDR2 is SQIVND (reference sequence). The CDR3 spells CASSIAGEEETQYF. The CDR3 nucleotides read TGTGCCAGTTCTATAGCGGGTGAGGAAGAGACCCAGTACTTC.

This chain joins TRBV10-1 and TRBJ1-1, with a weak D call TRBD1 (5 bases). The V gene's germline CDR1 is WNHNN and CDR2 SYGVQD (reference sequence). Trimming took off 0 bases at V and 4 bases at J, with 6 bases between the two ends. The CDR3 has 13 residues. Here the CDR3 DNA reads TGCGCCAGCAGTGAGTCTCAGGGCACTGAAGCTTTCTTT. Translation: CASSESQGTEAFF.

CDR3 nucleotide sequence: TGTGCCAGCAGTTTCCGACTAGCGGGAGTGGAGACCCAGTACTTC. As protein: CASSFRLAGVETQYF. This sequence joins TRBV6-1 and TRBJ2-5, with 12 bases identical to TRBD2. The CDR3 extends over 15 amino acids. Germline trimming cut 5 bases from V and 5 bases from J; bases unmatched to any gene: 6. Germline CDR1 MNHNS, CDR2 SASEGT.

The chain uses TRBV19 and TRBJ1-4; D not resolved. The V gene lost 5 bases and the J gene lost 0 bases, with 7 bases spanning the gap. There are 14 residues in the CDR3. The V gene's germline CDR1 is LNHDA and CDR2 SQIVND (reference sequence). CDR3 protein: CASSWGATNEKLFF. The CDR3 DNA reads as TGTGCCAGTAGTTGGGGAGCAACTAATGAAAAACTGTTTTTT.

Comments on this clone: Germline and junction disagree at one end, which may indicate a read error. V and J are TRBV14 and TRBJ2-3; 9 bases align to TRBD2. CDR1 and CDR2 (germline): SGHDN, FVKESK. The CDR3 extends over 13 amino acids. The CDR3 reads CASSPGLAGAPLF. The CDR3 nucleotides read TGTGCCAGCAGCCCAGGATTAGCGGGAGCCCCTTTGTTT.

This clone was observed a few times. The chain recombines TRBV7-9 with TRBJ1-2; D remains ambiguous. Germline lookup yields CDR1 SEHNR and CDR2 FQNEAQ (reference sequence). This CDR3 has 13 residues. V was shortened by 3 bases and J by 8 bases, with 13 bases between the two germline ends. CDR3 residues: CASSLMGTMGYTF. The CDR3 DNA reads as TGTGCCAGCAGCTTGATGGGCACCATGGGCTACACCTTC.

This clone was recorded only once. The J gene is TRBJ2-1, the V gene TRBV15; the match to TRBD2 covers 7 bases. The CDR3 length is 16 residues. Germline CDR1 LNHNV, CDR2 YYDKDF (reference sequence). The J segment lost 5 bases and the V segment lost 3 bases, leaving 10 bases of the junction unmatched. The CDR3 DNA follows: TGTGCCACCAGCAGTCCCCGGGACTATCCCGACAATGAGCAGTTCTTC. Amino acids: CATSSPRDYPDNEQFF.

This chain uses TRBV2 with TRBJ1-6; D ambiguous. Per germline, CDR1 SNHLY and CDR2 FYNNEI. Deletions cut 8 bases from V and 8 bases from J, with 13 bases between. The CDR3 covers 13 residues. Here the CDR3 reads CASLLARDSPLHF. In DNA form, the CDR3 reads TGTGCCAGCCTCCTCGCCCGTGATTCACCCCTCCACTTT.

The chain carries TRBV5-1 and TRBJ2-3, with 13 nucleotides matching TRBD2. CDR1 SGHRS and CDR2 YFSETQ come from the germline V gene. V lost 7 bases to trimming and J lost 3 bases; unmatched junction nucleotides: 2. The CDR3 is 14 amino acids. The CDR3, as DNA: TGCGCCAGCCGGACTAGCGGGAGAACAGATACGCAGTATTTT. Residues: CASRTSGRTDTQYF.

This clone was seen just once. The chain carries TRBV7-2 and TRBJ2-7, with a tentative D call TRBD2 (6 bases). V was shortened by 3 bases and J by 7 bases, with 16 bases between the two germline ends. Germline CDR1 SGHTA, CDR2 FQGNSA. The CDR3 covers 14 residues. CDR3 in DNA: TGTGCCAGCAGCTTTTTAAGCCCGGCGGGGGAGCAGTACTTC. It translates to CASSFLSPAGEQYF. The full variable domain, rest sourced from reference TRBV7-2 and TRBJ2-7, is GAGVSQSPSNKVTEKGKDVELRCDPISGHTALYWYRQSLGQGLEFLIYFQGNSAPDKSGLPSDRFSAERTGGSVSTLTIQRTQQEDSAVYLCASSFLSPAGEQYFGPGTRLTVT.